The present T cell receptor beta chain was sequenced within a study of vaccination and CD4 T cells after COVID-19. About this clonotype itself: What it binds is unknown.

The CDR3 loop spans 17 amino acids. CDR1 is LGHNA, CDR2 YSLEER, per germline. Trimming took 0 bases from V and 3 from J, leaving 17 bases between them. Cultured CD4+ T cells had their DNA profiled by the Oncomine TCR Beta short-read assay. After culture, CD4+ T cells served as the source for genomic DNA extraction. Using its own MiXCR run on the PCR reads, TCRdb lists one record per CDR3 protein. Among 8,700 or so distinct CDR3 sequences listed, roughly 28% were seen once. Specified treatment: approximately 11-day PBMC culture with coronavirus spike peptide pools or control peptides (ViraFEST assay). According to the study, CD4+ T cells from the unexposed donor were gathered ahead of the COVID-19 pandemic (2011-2018). Following expansion of antigen-specific T cells with peptide pools, ViraFEST then sequenced TCRs. Following a culture period (around 10 days), negative selection was used to isolate CD4+ T cells.

The clonotype was recovered from a human donor in good health. This rearrangement joins TRBV4-3 to TRBJ1-1; TRBD1 might be the D (5 bases). Sequencing was carried out using CD4+ T cells from blood, cultured in vitro. This CDR3 is CASSQDLGRSGYTEAFF. In nucleotides, the CDR3 is TGCGCCAGCAGCCAAGATCTGGGACGGTCGGGGTACACTGAAGCTTTCTTT.